The 31 T cell receptor beta chains in this list originate from one sample, sequenced in a study of technical replicates of blood from a few donors. Produced via immunoSEQ multiplex PCR; TCRdb's table is partial and in-frame only. The repertoire holds about 83,000 clones, with roughly 96% as singletons. Sequencing was performed on T cells isolated from PBMCs. Receptor source: a human donor in good health.

The chain has TRBV7-2 and TRBJ1-4; D remains ambiguous. Germline-derived CDR1 and CDR2 are SGHTA and FQGNSA. The V end was cut by 5 bases, the J end by 5 bases, with 9 bases between. The CDR3 consists of 13 residues. The chain's CDR3 is CASSPGPNEKLFF. The CDR3, as DNA: TGTGCCAGCAGCCCCGGTCCCAATGAAAAACTGTTTTTT.

The rearrangement links TRBV11-2 to TRBJ2-2, with 8 nucleotides matching TRBD1. The CDR3 covers 14 residues. V lost 4 bases to trimming and J lost 4 bases; unmatched junction nucleotides: 2. Germline loops: CDR1 SGHAT, CDR2 FQNNGV. CDR3 loop: CASSSDRGTGELFF. CDR3 DNA sequence: TGTGCCAGCAGCTCCGACAGGGGCACCGGGGAGCTGTTTTTT.

V is TRBV5-1 and J is TRBJ2-5, with TRBD1 identical over 9 bases. This CDR3 is built from 14 residues. V shed 3 bases and J 4 bases; nucleotides not matched to a gene: 4. Germline V gene lookup returns CDR1 SGHRS and CDR2 YFSETQ. In nucleotides, the CDR3 is TGCGCCAGCAGCTGGGGGACAGGGCCAGAGACCCAGTACTTC. Translation: CASSWGTGPETQYF.

The CDR3 sequence is CASSYSQGEETQYF. Written as DNA, the CDR3 is TGTGCCAGCAGTTACTCGCAGGGTGAAGAGACCCAGTACTTC. The chain uses TRBV6-5 and TRBJ2-5; TRBD1 is a possible D gene (5 bases). CDR1 is MNHEY and CDR2 is SVGAGI in the germline V gene. Trimming pared 0 bases from V and 3 bases from J, leaving 8 bases between. This CDR3 is 14 amino acids long.

The chain recombines TRBV7-2 with TRBJ1-3, with D possibly matching TRBD1 (5 bases). Trimming took 4 bases from V and 0 from J, leaving 13 bases between them. The V gene's germline CDR1 is SGHTA and CDR2 FQGNSA. The CDR3 is made up of 16 amino acids. CDR3 in amino acids: CASSSQGPSSGNTIYF. For the CDR3, the DNA is TGTGCCAGCAGCTCCCAGGGCCCAAGCTCTGGAAACACCATATATTTT.

This clone showed up just once. This rearrangement joins TRBV15 to TRBJ2-1; TRBD2 might be the D (6 bases). This CDR3 region has 14 residues. The V and J ends lost 3 bases and 9 bases respectively, with 15 bases between them. Germline V gene sequence: CDR1 LNHNV, CDR2 YYDKDF (reference sequence). CDR3 loop: CATSRVYGRGEQFF. The CDR3 DNA sequence: TGTGCCACCAGCAGGGTATACGGGAGAGGTGAGCAGTTCTTC.

The chain employs TRBV10-2 and TRBJ1-3; possibly TRBD1 for D (5 bases). Trimming took off 6 bases at V and 2 bases at J, with 11 bases between the two ends. The germline V gene has CDR1 WSHSY and CDR2 SAAADI. The length of the CDR3 is 14 residues. CDR3 sequence: CASSEGRPGNTIYF. CDR3 sequence (DNA): TGCGCCAGCAGCGAGGGGAGACCTGGAAACACCATATATTTT.

The genes are TRBV4-1 and TRBJ2-3; 8 nucleotides agree with TRBD1. J lost 1 base, V lost 2 bases, and 5 bases had no gene match. Germline CDR1 and CDR2: MGHRA and YSYEKL. The length of the CDR3 is 16 residues. For the CDR3, the DNA is TGCGCCAGCAGCCAATTTGGACAGGGACGCACAGATACGCAGTATTTT. Protein sequence: CASSQFGQGRTDTQYF.

The J gene is TRBJ2-7, the V gene TRBV7-9; 7 nucleotides agree with TRBD1. The J segment lost 4 bases and the V segment lost 4 bases, leaving 10 bases of the junction unmatched. CDR1 and CDR2 (germline): SEHNR, FQNEAQ (reference sequence). This CDR3 has 15 amino acids. The CDR3 loop reads CASSSVSGQYYEQYF. The CDR3 DNA reads as TGTGCCAGCAGCTCCGTCTCGGGACAGTATTACGAGCAGTACTTC.

This clone was counted a single time. J is TRBJ2-2 and V is TRBV27; TRBD1 is a possible D gene (6 bases). The CDR3 is 13 amino acids. V was pared by 8 bases and J by 4 bases, with 11 bases between. Germline V gene sequence: CDR1 MNHEY, CDR2 SMNVEV (reference sequence). The CDR3 DNA sequence: TGTGCCAGCTCTAGGGGGTCCACCGGGGAGCTGTTTTTT. Its translation: CASSRGSTGELFF.

The genes are TRBV28 and TRBJ1-1; tentatively, D is TRBD1 (5 bases). Germline V lookup: CDR1 MDHEN, CDR2 SYDVKM. The CDR3 spans 16 residues. V lost 0 bases, J lost 0 bases, and 11 bases lay in between. The CDR3 here is CASSLWADNLNTEAFF. The DNA of the CDR3 is TGTGCCAGCAGTTTATGGGCGGACAATTTGAACACTGAAGCTTTCTTT.

V is TRBV10-3 and J is TRBJ2-7; 9 bases line up with TRBD1. V lost 6 bases, J lost 11 bases, and 8 bases stayed unmatched. The germline V gene has CDR1 ENHRY and CDR2 SYGVKD. This CDR3 comprises 12 residues. CDR3 protein: CAIREATGGEYF. DNA for the CDR3: TGTGCCATCAGGGAGGCGACAGGGGGGGAGTACTTC.

CDR3 nucleotide sequence: TGTGCCAGCAGCGTAGGACTTTTGGGCGAGCAGTACTTC. As protein: CASSVGLLGEQYF. The chain recombines TRBV9 with TRBJ2-7; unclear D gene. Germline V CDR1 and CDR2: SGDLS, YYNGEE. The CDR3 spans 13 residues. Trimming shortened V by 0 bases and J by 6 bases, and 10 bases separated the two germline ends.

The count of this clone is one. CDR3 residues: CASRTGNTIYF. The CDR3, as DNA: TGTGCCAGCAGGACAGGAAACACCATATATTTT. The rearrangement links TRBV25-1 to TRBJ1-3; D remains unclear. The germline gives CDR1 MGHDK, CDR2 SYGVNS. V lost 6 bases, J lost 4 bases, and 4 bases lay in between. This CDR3 has 11 amino acids.

This chain uses TRBV5-6 with TRBJ2-5; maybe TRBD2 (6 bases). CDR1 SGHDT and CDR2 YYEEEE come from the germline V gene. V lost 0 bases and J 4 bases, leaving 13 bases between the germline ends. The CDR3 has 15 amino acids. The CDR3 is CASSLVSGRSETQYF. For the CDR3, the DNA is TGTGCCAGCAGCTTGGTGTCAGGGAGGTCAGAGACCCAGTACTTC.

The chain combines TRBV19 with TRBJ1-4; D is possibly TRBD1 (6 bases). In germline, CDR1 is LNHDA, CDR2 SQIVND (reference sequence). The CDR3 is 14 amino acids. Trimming took 5 bases from V and 11 from J, leaving 18 bases between them. CDR3 loop: CASSAPDSLDKLFF. The CDR3 DNA follows: TGTGCCAGTAGTGCGCCGGACAGCCTAGATAAACTGTTTTTT.

The chain uses TRBV7-2 and TRBJ2-3, with D possibly being TRBD1 (5 bases). With 2 bases removed from V and 5 bases from J, the gap between germline ends came to 14 bases. Germline assignment: CDR1 SGHTA and CDR2 FQGNSA. The CDR3 runs to 15 residues. The CDR3 DNA reads TGTGCCAGCAGCTTATTACCGCAGGGCGTAGATACGCAGTATTTT. Protein product: CASSLLPQGVDTQYF.

CDR3: CASKMGGSTEAFF. CDR3 DNA: TGTGCCAGCAAAATGGGAGGAAGTACTGAAGCTTTCTTT. The V and J genes are TRBV25-1 and TRBJ1-1; D unresolved. Trimming stripped 7 bases from V and 5 bases from J, with 14 bases between. CDR1 MGHDK and CDR2 SYGVNS come from the germline V gene. The CDR3 is made up of 13 amino acids.

The rearrangement joins TRBV4-2 to TRBJ2-3, with unresolved D. Per the germline V gene, CDR1 is LGHNA and CDR2 is YNFKEQ. The CDR3 consists of 16 residues. V was shortened by 0 bases and J by 2 bases, with 12 bases between the two germline ends. CDR3 nucleotides: TGTGCCAGCAGCCAAGAGAGCGTCATGATCACAGATACGCAGTATTTT. Amino acids: CASSQESVMITDTQYF.

The genes are TRBV19 and TRBJ1-2, with 7 bases aligning to TRBD1. V lost 6 bases, J lost 8 bases, and 15 bases stayed unmatched. Germline CDR1 and CDR2: LNHDA and SQIVND (reference sequence). This CDR3 comprises 15 residues. CDR3 coding DNA: TGTGCCAGTAGCCGTGGCCCTACAGGGGCTGACGGCTACACCTTC. Protein sequence: CASSRGPTGADGYTF.

The rearrangement links TRBV5-8 to TRBJ1-2; D is ambiguous. The V gene lost 3 bases and the J gene lost 5 bases, with 2 bases spanning the gap. This CDR3 spans 10 amino acids. Germline values: CDR1 SGHTS, CDR2 YDEGEE. CDR3 DNA sequence: TGTGCCAGCAGCTCGTATGGCTACACCTTC. Translation gives CASSSYGYTF. Using reference TRBV5-8 and TRBJ1-2 for the parts outside the CDR3, the full variable domain is EAGVTQSPTHLIKTRGQQATLRCSPISGHTSVYWYQQALGLGLQFLLWYDEGEERNRGNFPPRFSGRQFPNYSSELNVNALELEDSALYLCASSSYGYTFGSGTRLTVV.

The chain carries TRBV19 and TRBJ2-1, with 7 bases identical to TRBD1. Germline V gene data show CDR1 as LNHDA and CDR2 as SQIVND (reference sequence). V dropped 7 bases and J dropped 4; count of bases not matched to a gene: 13. The CDR3 sequence is 16 residues long. CDR3 DNA: TGTGCCAGTAACCTCCCCAGCGAGACAGGGTACAATGAGCAGTTCTTC. The encoded protein is CASNLPSETGYNEQFF.

The gene calls are TRBV19 and TRBJ2-6, with 8 bases fitting TRBD2. V shed 4 bases and J 0 bases; nucleotides not matched to a gene: 11. Germline loops: CDR1 LNHDA, CDR2 SQIVND (reference sequence). The CDR3 length is 19 residues. CDR3 region: CASSTIPRGGVSGANVLTF. CDR3 DNA: TGTGCCAGTAGTACAATCCCTCGGGGGGGAGTCTCTGGGGCCAACGTCCTGACTTTC.

This sequence joins TRBV6-5 and TRBJ2-7; the match to TRBD1 covers 11 bases. Germline V lookup: CDR1 MNHEY, CDR2 SVGAGI. The CDR3 spans 14 residues. V was pared by 5 bases and J by 4 bases, with 4 bases of the junction left unmatched. The CDR3 sequence is CASSGQGALYEQYF. The CDR3 bases are TGTGCCAGCAGTGGACAGGGGGCTTTATACGAGCAGTACTTC.

The gene calls are TRBV10-3 and TRBJ2-7; no clear D gene. The V and J ends lost 10 bases and 1 base respectively, with 14 bases between them. There are 13 residues in the CDR3. The germline V gene has CDR1 ENHRY and CDR2 SYGVKD. The CDR3 loop reads CATRSPESYEQYF. The CDR3 nucleotides read TGTGCCACCAGGAGTCCCGAGTCCTACGAGCAGTACTTC.

The V and J genes are TRBV19 and TRBJ2-1; a possible D gene is TRBD2 (5 bases). Germline V lookup: CDR1 LNHDA, CDR2 SQIVND (reference sequence). Trimming left V 5 bases short and J 7 bases short, with 15 bases between. The CDR3 is 14 residues long. Here the CDR3 DNA reads TGTGCCAGTAGTTATGACGGGATGAGAAATGAGCAGTTCTTC. Translated, it gives CASSYDGMRNEQFF.

A single count supports this clone. The chain combines TRBV19 with TRBJ1-2; 11 bases are shared with TRBD1. Germline V gene sequence: CDR1 LNHDA, CDR2 SQIVND (reference sequence). The CDR3 contains 15 residues. V was clipped by 6 bases and J by 4 bases; unmatched bases: 7. The DNA for the CDR3 is TGTGCCAGTAGGTCCCGGGGACAGGGGGTCTATGGCTACACCTTC. Residues: CASRSRGQGVYGYTF.

The rearrangement uses TRBV5-8 and TRBJ1-2; D is possibly TRBD1 (5 bases). Germline CDR1 SGHTS, CDR2 YDEGEE. Deletions cut 0 bases from V and 5 bases from J, with 11 bases between. This CDR3 has 14 residues. CDR3 in DNA: TGTGCCAGCAGCTTGGGGGGGGGAGGATATGGCTACACCTTC. Its translation: CASSLGGGGYGYTF.

The gene calls are TRBV9 and TRBJ2-4; D possibly corresponds to TRBD2 (5 bases). This CDR3 has 16 amino acids. Trimming pared 0 bases from V and 9 bases from J, leaving 19 bases between. CDR1 SGDLS and CDR2 YYNGEE come from the germline V gene. CDR3: CASSVDGIARGGIQYF. The CDR3, as DNA: TGTGCCAGCAGCGTAGATGGGATAGCCCGGGGTGGCATTCAGTACTTC. The full variable domain, in which reference TRBV9 and TRBJ2-4 provide the parts outside the CDR3, is DSGVTQTPKHLITATGQRVTLRCSPRSGDLSVYWYQQSLDQGLQFLIQYYNGEERAKGNILERFSAQQFPDLHSELNLSSLELGDSALYFCASSVDGIARGGIQYFGAGTRLSVL.

This clone was seen once. The J gene is TRBJ1-2, the V gene TRBV30; possibly TRBD1 for D (6 bases). V was trimmed by 4 bases and J by 8 bases, leaving 20 bases between them. Germline assignment: CDR1 GTSNPN and CDR2 SVGIG (reference sequence). The CDR3 totals 14 residues. The CDR3 loop reads CAWTHGGPLGGYTF. CDR3 DNA: TGTGCCTGGACCCACGGGGGGCCCTTAGGAGGCTACACCTTC.

The CDR3 protein is CASDRSGSYNEQFF. In nucleotides, the CDR3 is TGTGCCAGCGACCGTAGCGGGAGTTACAATGAGCAGTTCTTC. The chain has TRBV9 and TRBJ2-1; 9 nucleotides align to TRBD2. This CDR3 has 14 residues. V trimming: 7 bases; J trimming: 4 bases; junction bases outside the gene matches: 6. The germline CDR1 and CDR2 sequences are SGDLS and YYNGEE.